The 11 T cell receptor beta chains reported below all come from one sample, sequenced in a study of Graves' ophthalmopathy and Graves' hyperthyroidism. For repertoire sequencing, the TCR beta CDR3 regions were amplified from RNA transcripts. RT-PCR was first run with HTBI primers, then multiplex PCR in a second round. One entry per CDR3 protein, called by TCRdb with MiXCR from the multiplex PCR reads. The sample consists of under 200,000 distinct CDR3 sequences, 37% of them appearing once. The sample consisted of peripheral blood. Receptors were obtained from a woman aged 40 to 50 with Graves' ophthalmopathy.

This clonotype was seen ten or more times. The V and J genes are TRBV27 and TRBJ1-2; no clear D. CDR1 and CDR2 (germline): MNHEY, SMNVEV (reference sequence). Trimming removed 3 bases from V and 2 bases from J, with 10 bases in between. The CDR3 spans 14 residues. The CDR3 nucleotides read TGTGCCAGCAGTTTTCATGCTAGCAACTATGGCTACACCTTC. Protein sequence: CASSFHASNYGYTF.

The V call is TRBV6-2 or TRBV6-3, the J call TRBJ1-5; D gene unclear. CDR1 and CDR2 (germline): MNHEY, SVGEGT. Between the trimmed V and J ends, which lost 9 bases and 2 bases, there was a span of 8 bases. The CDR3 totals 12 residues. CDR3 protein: CASLTGNQPQHF. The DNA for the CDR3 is TGTGCCAGTTTAACGGGCAATCAGCCCCAGCATTTT.

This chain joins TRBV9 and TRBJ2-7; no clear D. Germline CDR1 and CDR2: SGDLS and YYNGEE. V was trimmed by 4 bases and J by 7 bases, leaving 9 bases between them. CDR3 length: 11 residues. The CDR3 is CASSPSTEQYF. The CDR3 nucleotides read TGTGCCAGCAGCCCTTCGACGGAGCAGTACTTC.

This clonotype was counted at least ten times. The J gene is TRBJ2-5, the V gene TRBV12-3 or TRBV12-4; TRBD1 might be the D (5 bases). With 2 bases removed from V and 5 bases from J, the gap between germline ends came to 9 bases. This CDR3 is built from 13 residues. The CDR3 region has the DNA TGTGCCAGCAGTTTATTTTGGGGCGAGACCCAGTACTTC. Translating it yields CASSLFWGETQYF.

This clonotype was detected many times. The DNA of the CDR3 is TGTGCCAGCAGTTTAGAGGGCCGGGGAGGGTCCCAGTACTTC. Translation gives CASSLEGRGGSQYF. The genes are TRBV28 and TRBJ2-5, with 7 bases fitting TRBD2. CDR3 length: 14 residues. The trim removed 2 bases at V and 9 bases at J, leaving 9 bases unmatched. From germline, CDR1 is MDHEN and CDR2 SYDVKM.

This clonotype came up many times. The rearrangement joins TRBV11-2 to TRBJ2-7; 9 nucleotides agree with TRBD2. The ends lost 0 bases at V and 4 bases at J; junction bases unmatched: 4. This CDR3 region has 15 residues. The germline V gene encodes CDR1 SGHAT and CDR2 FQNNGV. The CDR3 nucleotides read TGTGCCAGCAGCTTAGAGGCGGGGGGGAAATACGAGCAGTACTTC. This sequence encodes CASSLEAGGKYEQYF.

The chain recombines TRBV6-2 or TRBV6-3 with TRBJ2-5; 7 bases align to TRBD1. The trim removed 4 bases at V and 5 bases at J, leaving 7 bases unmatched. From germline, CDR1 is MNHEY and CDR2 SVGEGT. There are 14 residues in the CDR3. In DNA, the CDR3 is TGTGCCAGCAGTTCATTAGGGACAGCGGAGACCCAGTACTTC. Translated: CASSSLGTAETQYF.

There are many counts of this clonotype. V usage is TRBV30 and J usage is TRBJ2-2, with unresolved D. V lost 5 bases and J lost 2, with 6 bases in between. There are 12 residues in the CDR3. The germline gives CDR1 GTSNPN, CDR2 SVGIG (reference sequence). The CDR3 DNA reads TGTGCCTGGGACATAAACACCGGGGAGCTGTTTTTT. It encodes CAWDINTGELFF.

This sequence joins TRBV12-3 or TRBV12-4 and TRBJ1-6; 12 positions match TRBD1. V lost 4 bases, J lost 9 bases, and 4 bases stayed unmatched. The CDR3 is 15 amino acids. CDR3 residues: CASSYGTGGFSPLHF. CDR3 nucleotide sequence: TGTGCCAGCAGTTACGGGACAGGGGGCTTTTCACCCCTCCACTTT.

CDR3 in DNA: TGTGCCAGCAGTGACAGGGTTGTTTACGAGCAGTACTTC. The encoded protein is CASSDRVVYEQYF. This sequence joins TRBV6-1 and TRBJ2-7; possible D gene TRBD1, 5 bases. CDR1 and CDR2 (germline): MNHNS, SASEGT. Trimming pared 3 bases from V and 4 bases from J, leaving 10 bases between. This CDR3 is 13 amino acids long.

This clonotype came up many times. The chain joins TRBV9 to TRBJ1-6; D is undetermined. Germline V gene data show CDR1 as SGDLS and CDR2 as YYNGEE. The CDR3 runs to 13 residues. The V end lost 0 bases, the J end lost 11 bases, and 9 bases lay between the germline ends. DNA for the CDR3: TGTGCCAGCAGCGTAGAGGCGAGGCCACCCCTCCACTTT. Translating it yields CASSVEARPPLHF.